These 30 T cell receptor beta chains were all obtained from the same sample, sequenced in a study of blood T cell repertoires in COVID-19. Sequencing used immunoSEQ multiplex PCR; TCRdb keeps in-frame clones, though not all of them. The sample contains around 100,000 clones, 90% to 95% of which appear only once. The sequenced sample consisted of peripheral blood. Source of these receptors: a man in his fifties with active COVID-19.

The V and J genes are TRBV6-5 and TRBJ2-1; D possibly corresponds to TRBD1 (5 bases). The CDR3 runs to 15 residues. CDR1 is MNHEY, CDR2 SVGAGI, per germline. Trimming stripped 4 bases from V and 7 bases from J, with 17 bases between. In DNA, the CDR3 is TGTGCCAGCAGTTGCCGCCCCGCAGGGTTGAATGAGCAGTTCTTC. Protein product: CASSCRPAGLNEQFF.

CDR3 in DNA: TGTGCCAGCCTCCAGACAGGGATCGGCACTGAAGCTTTCTTT. The encoded protein is CASLQTGIGTEAFF. This sequence joins TRBV2 and TRBJ1-1; TRBD1 aligns across 7 bases. The CDR3 covers 14 residues. Trimming at V came to 8 bases and at J to 4 bases, leaving 10 bases not matched to a gene. Germline V gene lookup returns CDR1 SNHLY and CDR2 FYNNEI.

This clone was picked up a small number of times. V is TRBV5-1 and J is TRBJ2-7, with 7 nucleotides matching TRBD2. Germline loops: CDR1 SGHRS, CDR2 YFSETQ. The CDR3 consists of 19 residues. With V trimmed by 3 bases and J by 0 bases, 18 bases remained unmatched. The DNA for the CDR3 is TGCGCCAGCAGCTCGAAAATACTAGCGTCAGAGCCGGCCTCCTACGAGCAGTACGTC. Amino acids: CASSSKILASEPASYEQYV.

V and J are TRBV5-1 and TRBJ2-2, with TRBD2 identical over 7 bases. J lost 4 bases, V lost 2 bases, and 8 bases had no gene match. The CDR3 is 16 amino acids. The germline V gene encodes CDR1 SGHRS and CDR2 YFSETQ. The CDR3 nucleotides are TGCGCCAGCAGCTTCGAGAGCGGGGTGGGCACCGGGGAGCTGTTTTTT. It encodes CASSFESGVGTGELFF.

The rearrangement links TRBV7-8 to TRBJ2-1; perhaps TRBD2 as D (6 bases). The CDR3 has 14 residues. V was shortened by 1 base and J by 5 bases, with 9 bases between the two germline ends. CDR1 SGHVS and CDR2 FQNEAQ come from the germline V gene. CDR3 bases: TGTGCCAGCAGCTTAGTTCGCGGGGACAATGAGCAGTTCTTC. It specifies CASSLVRGDNEQFF. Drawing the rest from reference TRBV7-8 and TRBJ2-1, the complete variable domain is GAGVSQSPRYKVAKRGQDVALRCDPISGHVSLFWYQQALGQGPEFLTYFQNEAQLDKSGLPSDRFFAERPEGSVSTLKIQRTQQEDSAVYLCASSLVRGDNEQFFGPGTRLTVL.

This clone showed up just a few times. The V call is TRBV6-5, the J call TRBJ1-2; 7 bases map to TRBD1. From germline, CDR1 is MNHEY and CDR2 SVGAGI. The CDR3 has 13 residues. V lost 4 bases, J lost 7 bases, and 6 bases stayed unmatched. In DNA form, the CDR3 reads TGTGCCAGCAGTTCAGACAGGGACGGTGGCTACACCTTC. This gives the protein CASSSDRDGGYTF.

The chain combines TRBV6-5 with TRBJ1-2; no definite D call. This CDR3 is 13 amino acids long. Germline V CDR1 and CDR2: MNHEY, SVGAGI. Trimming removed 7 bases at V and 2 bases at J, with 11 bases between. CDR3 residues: CASTTSRNYGYTF. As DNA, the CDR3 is TGTGCCAGCACCACGTCACGGAACTATGGCTACACCTTC.

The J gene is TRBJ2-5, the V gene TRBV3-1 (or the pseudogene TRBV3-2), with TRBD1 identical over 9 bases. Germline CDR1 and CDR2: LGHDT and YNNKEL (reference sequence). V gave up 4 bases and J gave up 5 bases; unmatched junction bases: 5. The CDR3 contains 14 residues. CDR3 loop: CASSPGQGYETQYF. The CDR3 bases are TGTGCCAGCAGCCCGGGACAGGGTTACGAGACCCAGTACTTC.

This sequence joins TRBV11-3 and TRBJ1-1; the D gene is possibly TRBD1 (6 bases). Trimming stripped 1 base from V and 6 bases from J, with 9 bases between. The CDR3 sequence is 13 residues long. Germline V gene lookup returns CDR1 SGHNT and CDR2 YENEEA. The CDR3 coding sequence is TGTGCCAGCAGCTTAGGAGAGGGGGCTGAAGCTTTCTTT. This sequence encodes CASSLGEGAEAFF.

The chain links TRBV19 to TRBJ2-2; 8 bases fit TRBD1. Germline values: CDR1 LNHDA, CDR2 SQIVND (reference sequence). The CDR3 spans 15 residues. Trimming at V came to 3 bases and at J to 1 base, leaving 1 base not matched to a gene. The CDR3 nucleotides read TGTGCCAGTAGTATGGGGACAGGGAACACCGGGGAGCTGTTTTTT. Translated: CASSMGTGNTGELFF.

CDR3 loop: CAWIRTGELFF. CDR3 sequence (DNA): TGTGCCTGGATCCGTACCGGGGAGCTGTTTTTT. This chain joins TRBV30 and TRBJ2-2; no firm D call. Germline V CDR1 and CDR2: GTSNPN, SVGIG (reference sequence). This CDR3 spans 11 amino acids. V lost 4 bases to trimming and J lost 5 bases, with 5 bases between them.

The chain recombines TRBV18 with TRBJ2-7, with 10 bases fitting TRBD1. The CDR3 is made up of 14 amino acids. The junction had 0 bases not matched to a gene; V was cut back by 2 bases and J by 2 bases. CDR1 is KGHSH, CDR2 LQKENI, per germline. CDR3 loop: CASSPGQGAYEQYF. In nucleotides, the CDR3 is TGTGCCAGCTCACCAGGACAGGGGGCCTACGAGCAGTACTTC.

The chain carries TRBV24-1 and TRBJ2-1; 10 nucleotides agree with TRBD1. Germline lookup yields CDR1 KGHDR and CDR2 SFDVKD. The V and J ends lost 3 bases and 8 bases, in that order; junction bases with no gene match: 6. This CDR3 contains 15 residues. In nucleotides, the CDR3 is TGTGCCACCAGTGATCCCGGACAGGGGGGCTATGAGCAGTTCTTC. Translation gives CATSDPGQGGYEQFF.

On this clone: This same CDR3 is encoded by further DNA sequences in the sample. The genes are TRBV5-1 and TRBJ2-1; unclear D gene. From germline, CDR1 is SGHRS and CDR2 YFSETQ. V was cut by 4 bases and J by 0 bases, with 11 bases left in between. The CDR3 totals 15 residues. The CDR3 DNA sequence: TGCGCCAGCAGCCTTGACTCTTCCTCCTACAATGAGCAGTTCTTC. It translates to CASSLDSSSYNEQFF.

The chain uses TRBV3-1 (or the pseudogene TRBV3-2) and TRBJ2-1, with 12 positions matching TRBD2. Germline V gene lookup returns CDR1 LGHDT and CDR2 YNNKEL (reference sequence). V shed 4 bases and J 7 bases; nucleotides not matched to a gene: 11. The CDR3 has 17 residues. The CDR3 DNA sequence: TGTGCCAGCAGCCCGCGCCACCTAGCGGGAGGGCAGAATGAGCAGTTCTTC. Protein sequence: CASSPRHLAGGQNEQFF.

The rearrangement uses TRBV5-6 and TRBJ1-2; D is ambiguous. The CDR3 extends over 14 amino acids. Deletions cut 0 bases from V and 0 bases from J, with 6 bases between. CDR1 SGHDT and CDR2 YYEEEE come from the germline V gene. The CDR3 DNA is TGTGCCAGCAGCTTGGACAGAACTAACTATGGCTACACCTTC. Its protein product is CASSLDRTNYGYTF.

The CDR3 reads CASSLAPLSGNTIYF. The CDR3 nucleotides read TGCGCCAGCAGCTTGGCCCCCCTCTCTGGAAACACCATATATTTT. This rearrangement joins TRBV5-1 to TRBJ1-3; D call uncertain. The CDR3 loop spans 15 amino acids. Germline values: CDR1 SGHRS, CDR2 YFSETQ. V was trimmed by 0 bases and J by 0 bases, leaving 7 bases between them.

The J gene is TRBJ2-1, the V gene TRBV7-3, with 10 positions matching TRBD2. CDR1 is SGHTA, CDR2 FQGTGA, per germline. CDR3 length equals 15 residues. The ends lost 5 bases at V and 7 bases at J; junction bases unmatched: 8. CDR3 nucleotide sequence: TGTGCCAGCAGCGTAGGTAGCGGGGGGATGAATGAGCAGTTCTTC. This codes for CASSVGSGGMNEQFF.

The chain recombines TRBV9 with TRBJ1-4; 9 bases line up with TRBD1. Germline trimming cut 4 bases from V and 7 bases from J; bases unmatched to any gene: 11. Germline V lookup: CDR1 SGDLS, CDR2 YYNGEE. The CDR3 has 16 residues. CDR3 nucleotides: TGTGCCAGCAGCACACAGGGGGCGCGTTCGGGTGAAAAACTGTTTTTT. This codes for CASSTQGARSGEKLFF.

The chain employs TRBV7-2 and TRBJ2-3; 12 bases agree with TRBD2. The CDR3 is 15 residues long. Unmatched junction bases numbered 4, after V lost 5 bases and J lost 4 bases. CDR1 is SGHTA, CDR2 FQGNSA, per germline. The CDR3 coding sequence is TGTGCCAGCAGCAATAGACTAGCGGGAGCAGATACGCAGTATTTT. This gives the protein CASSNRLAGADTQYF.

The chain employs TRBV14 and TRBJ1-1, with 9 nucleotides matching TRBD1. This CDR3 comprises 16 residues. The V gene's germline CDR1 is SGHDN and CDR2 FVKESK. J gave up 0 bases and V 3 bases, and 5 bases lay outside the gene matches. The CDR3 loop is CASSHRTGVLNTEAFF. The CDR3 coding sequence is TGTGCCAGCAGCCATCGGACAGGGGTGTTGAACACTGAAGCTTTCTTT.

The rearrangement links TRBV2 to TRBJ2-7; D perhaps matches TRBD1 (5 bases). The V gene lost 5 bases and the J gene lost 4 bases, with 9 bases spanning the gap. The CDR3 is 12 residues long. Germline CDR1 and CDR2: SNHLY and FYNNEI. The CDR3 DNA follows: TGTGCCAGCAGTCCCCAGGGATACGAGCAGTACGTC. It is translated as CASSPQGYEQYV.

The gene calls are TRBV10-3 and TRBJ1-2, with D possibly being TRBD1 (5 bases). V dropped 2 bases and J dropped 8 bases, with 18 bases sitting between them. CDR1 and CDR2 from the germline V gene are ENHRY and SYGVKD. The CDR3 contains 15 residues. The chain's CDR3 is CAISEMEGATHGYTF. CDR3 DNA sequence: TGTGCCATCAGTGAGATGGAAGGGGCAACCCACGGCTACACCTTC.

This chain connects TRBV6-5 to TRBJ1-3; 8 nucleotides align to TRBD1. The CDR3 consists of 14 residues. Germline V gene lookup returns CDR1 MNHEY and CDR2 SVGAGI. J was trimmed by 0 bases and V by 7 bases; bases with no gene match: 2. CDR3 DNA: TGTGCCAGCAAGACAGGGGTCTCTGGAAACACCATATATTTT. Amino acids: CASKTGVSGNTIYF.

In nucleotides, the CDR3 is TGTGCCAGCAGCCAAATGCTAGCGGGGGGCCGGGGGGCAGATACGCAGTATTTT. Residues: CASSQMLAGGRGADTQYF. V gene TRBV4-2 combines with J gene TRBJ2-3; the match to TRBD2 covers 11 bases. The CDR3 covers 18 residues. V gave up 2 bases and J gave up 4 bases; unmatched junction bases: 11. Germline V CDR1 and CDR2: LGHNA, YNFKEQ.

CDR3 sequence reads: CASSLDTGGFNEQFF. The CDR3 DNA reads as TGTGCCAGCAGCTTAGACACCGGCGGATTCAATGAGCAGTTCTTC. This chain links TRBV7-7 with TRBJ2-1; D gene unclear. Germline assignment: CDR1 SSHAT and CDR2 FNYEAQ (reference sequence). CDR3 length equals 15 residues. The ends were cut back, 1 base at V and 6 bases at J, with 13 bases in the middle. The entire variable domain, with the rest obtained from reference TRBV7-7 and TRBJ2-1, is as follows: GAGVSQSPRYKVTKRGQDVTLRCDPISSHATLYWYQQALGQGPEFLTYFNYEAQPDKSGLPSDRFSAERPEGSISTLTIQRTEQRDSAMYRCASSLDTGGFNEQFFGPGTRLTVL.

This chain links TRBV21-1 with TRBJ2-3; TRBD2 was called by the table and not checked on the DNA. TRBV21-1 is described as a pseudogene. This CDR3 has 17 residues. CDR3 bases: TGTGCCAGCAGCACCAAAAGGGGAGCGAGCGGGGAAGATACGCAGTATTTT. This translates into CASSTKRGASGEDTQYF.

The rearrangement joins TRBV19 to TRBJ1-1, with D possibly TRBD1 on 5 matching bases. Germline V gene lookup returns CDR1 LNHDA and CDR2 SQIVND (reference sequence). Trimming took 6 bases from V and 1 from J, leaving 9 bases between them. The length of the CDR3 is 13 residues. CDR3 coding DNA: TGTGCCAGTAGAGACAGCGCGAACACTGAAGCTTTCTTT. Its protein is CASRDSANTEAFF.

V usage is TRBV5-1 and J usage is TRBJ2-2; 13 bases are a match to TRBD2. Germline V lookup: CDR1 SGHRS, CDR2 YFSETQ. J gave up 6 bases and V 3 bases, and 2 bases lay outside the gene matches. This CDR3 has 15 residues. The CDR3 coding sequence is TGCGCCAGCAGCTCCGGACTAGCGGGAGCCGGGGAGCTGTTTTTT. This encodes CASSSGLAGAGELFF.

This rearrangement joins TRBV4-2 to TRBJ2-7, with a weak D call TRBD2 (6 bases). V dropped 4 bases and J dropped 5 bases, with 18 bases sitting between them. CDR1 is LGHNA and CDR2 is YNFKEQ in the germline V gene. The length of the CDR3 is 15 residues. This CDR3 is CASSPWASSGDEQYF. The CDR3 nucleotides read TGTGCCAGCAGCCCCTGGGCCTCTTCGGGGGACGAGCAGTACTTC.